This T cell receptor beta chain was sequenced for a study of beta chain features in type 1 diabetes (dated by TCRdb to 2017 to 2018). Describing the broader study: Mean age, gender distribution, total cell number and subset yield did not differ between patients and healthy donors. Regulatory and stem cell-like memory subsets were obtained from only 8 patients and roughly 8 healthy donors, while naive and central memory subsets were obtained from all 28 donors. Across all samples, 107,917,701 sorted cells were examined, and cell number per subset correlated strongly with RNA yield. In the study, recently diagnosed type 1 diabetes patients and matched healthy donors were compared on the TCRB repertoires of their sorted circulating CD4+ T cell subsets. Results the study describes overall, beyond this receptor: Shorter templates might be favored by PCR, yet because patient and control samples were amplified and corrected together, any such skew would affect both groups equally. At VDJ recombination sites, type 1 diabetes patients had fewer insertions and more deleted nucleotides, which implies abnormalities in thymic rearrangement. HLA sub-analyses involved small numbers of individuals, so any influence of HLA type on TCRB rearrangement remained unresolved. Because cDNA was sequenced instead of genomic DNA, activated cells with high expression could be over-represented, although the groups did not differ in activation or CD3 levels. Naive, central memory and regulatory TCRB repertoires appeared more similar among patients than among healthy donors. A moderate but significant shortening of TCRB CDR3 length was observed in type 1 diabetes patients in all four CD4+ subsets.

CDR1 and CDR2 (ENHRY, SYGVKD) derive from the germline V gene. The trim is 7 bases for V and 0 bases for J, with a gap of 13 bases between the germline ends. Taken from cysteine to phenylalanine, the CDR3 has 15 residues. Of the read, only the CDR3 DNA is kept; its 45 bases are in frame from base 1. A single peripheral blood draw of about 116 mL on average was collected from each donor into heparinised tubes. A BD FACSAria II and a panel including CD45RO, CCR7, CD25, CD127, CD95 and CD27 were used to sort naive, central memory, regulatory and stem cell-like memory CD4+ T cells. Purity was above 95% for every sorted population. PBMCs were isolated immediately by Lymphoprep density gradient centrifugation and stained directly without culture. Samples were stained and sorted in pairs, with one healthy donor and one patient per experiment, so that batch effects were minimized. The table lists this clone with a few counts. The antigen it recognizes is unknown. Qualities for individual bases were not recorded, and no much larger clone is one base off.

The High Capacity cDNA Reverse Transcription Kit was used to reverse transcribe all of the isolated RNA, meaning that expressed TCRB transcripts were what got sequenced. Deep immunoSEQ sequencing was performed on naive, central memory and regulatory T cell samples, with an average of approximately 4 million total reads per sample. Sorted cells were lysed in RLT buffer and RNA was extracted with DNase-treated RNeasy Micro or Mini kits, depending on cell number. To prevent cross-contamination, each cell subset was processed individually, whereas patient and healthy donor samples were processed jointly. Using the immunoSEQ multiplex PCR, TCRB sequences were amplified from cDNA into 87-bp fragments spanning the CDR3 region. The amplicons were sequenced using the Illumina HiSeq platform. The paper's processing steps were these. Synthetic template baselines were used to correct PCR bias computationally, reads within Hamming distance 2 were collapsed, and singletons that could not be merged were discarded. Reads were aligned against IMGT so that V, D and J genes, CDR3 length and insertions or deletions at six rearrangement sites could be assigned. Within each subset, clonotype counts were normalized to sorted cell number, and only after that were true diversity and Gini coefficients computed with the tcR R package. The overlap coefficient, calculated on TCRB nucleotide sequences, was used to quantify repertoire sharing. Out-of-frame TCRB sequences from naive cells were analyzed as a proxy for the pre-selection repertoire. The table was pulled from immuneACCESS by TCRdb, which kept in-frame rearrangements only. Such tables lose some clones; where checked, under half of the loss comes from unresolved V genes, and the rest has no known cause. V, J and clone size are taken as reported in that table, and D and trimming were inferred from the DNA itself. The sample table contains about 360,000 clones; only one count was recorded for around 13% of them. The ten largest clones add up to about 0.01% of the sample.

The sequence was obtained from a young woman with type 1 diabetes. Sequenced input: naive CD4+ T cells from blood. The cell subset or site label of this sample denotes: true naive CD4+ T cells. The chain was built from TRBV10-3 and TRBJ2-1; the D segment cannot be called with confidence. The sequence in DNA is TGTGCCATCATAAGGAGCAGCAACTCCTACAATGAGCAGTTCTTC. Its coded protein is CAIIRSSNSYNEQFF.